These 6 T cell receptor beta chains came from one sample sequenced in a study of human CD8 memory T cell subsets. UMI-labeled 5' RACE was used, and it produced the TCR beta libraries. TCRdb re-called the 5' RACE reads; every CDR3 protein appears as one record, without DNA. The listing contains some 17,000 distinct CDR3 sequences. What was sequenced was CD8+ stem-like memory T cells (TSCM and TCM) sorted from PBMCs. Sample subset: stem-like memory CD8 T cells (TSTEM), CCR7+ PD-1- TIGIT-. All receptors come from a human donor in good health.

The chain links TRBV21-1 to TRBJ1-5; there is no DNA to check the TCRdb D call of TRBD1. TRBV21-1 is a recognized pseudogene. CDR3 length equals 18 residues. The CDR3 here is CASSFPCPQSYSNQPQHF.

In terms of frequency, this clonotype is medium-sized. The V call is TRBV15, the J call TRBJ2-2; TCRdb selects TRBD1, and the lack of DNA leaves this call unchecked. Germline V gene data show CDR1 as LNHNV and CDR2 as YYDKDF (reference sequence). The CDR3 length is 14 residues. This CDR3 is CATNRQGNTGELFF.

The chain combines TRBV4-1 with TRBJ2-7; TCRdb reports TRBD1, a call that lacks DNA to check it against. Germline V gene lookup returns CDR1 MGHRA and CDR2 YSYEKL. The CDR3 totals 16 residues. This chain's CDR3 is CASSPLTMTTFDEQYF.

The chain recombines TRBV2 with TRBJ2-5; the TCRdb D gene call, TRBD1, has no DNA to confirm it. This CDR3 is 16 amino acids long. CDR1 is SNHLY, CDR2 FYNNEI, per germline. CDR3 region: CASSEAGAGFQETQYF.

CDR3 residues: CAWSGTGNQPQHF. The V and J genes are TRBV30 and TRBJ1-5; there is no DNA to check the TCRdb D call of TRBD1. Germline CDR1 is GTSNPN and CDR2 is SVGIG (reference sequence). The CDR3 totals 13 residues.

The chain carries TRBV10-2 and TRBJ2-7; TCRdb lists TRBD1, though no DNA is available to test this call. CDR1 is WSHSY, CDR2 SAAADI, per germline. The CDR3 consists of 14 residues. CDR3 sequence reads: CASSELDPRHEQYF.